Each of the 3 T cell receptor beta chains below was sequenced from the same sample in a study of chemoradiotherapy in HPV16-positive cancers. Measured with immunoSEQ multiplex PCR; TCRdb has only the in-frame clones, and not every one. The data show 9,500 to 11,000 clones, about 68% seen once. The material was obtained from a patient who underwent chemoradiotherapy. Source of these receptors: a human donor with HPV-associated anogenital cancer.

This chain joins TRBV7-9 and TRBJ2-2; possibly TRBD2 for D (7 bases). The CDR3 sequence is 15 residues long. Germline V gene sequence: CDR1 SEHNR, CDR2 FQNEAQ (reference sequence). With 3 bases removed from V and 6 bases from J, the gap between germline ends came to 14 bases. The CDR3 DNA is TGTGCCAGCAGCTTCCCGCGCGGGGGCCCCGGGGAGCTGTTTTTT. Amino acid sequence: CASSFPRGGPGELFF.

In this sample, this clone turned up a few times. The rearrangement links TRBV6-6 to TRBJ2-2, with 10 bases identical to TRBD2. The CDR3 totals 15 residues. The germline V gene encodes CDR1 MNHNY and CDR2 SVGAGI (reference sequence). V lost 2 bases and J lost 6; bases outside the gene matches: 3. The CDR3: CASSYESGRAGELFF. The DNA for the CDR3 is TGTGCCAGCAGTTACGAAAGCGGGAGGGCCGGGGAGCTGTTTTTT.

The chain is built from TRBV7-9 and TRBJ2-5, with TRBD1 matching 7 bases. CDR3 length: 14 residues. V lost 5 bases and J lost 2; bases outside the gene matches: 5. Germline assignment: CDR1 SEHNR and CDR2 FQNEAQ (reference sequence). In DNA, the CDR3 is TGTGCCAGCAGCGACGACAGGGCGCAAGAGACCCAGTACTTC. Its translation is CASSDDRAQETQYF.